These 5 T cell receptor beta chains were sequenced from one sample in a study of cytomegalovirus exposure and HLA in healthy donors. PCR employed 60 Vbeta and 13 Jbeta primers. Assay used: immunoSEQ multiplex PCR; TCRdb lists only in-frame clones, some missing. The sample records around 170,000 clones, 80% being singletons. The sample taken for sequencing was PBMCs. The receptor set was obtained from a woman aged 50 to 60 in good health and CMV-seropositive.

The rearrangement links TRBV7-8 to TRBJ1-4, with a possible D match to TRBD1 (6 bases). The CDR3 extends over 18 amino acids. CDR1 and CDR2 (germline): SGHVS, FQNEAQ. Trimming shortened V by 5 bases and J by 5 bases, and 24 bases separated the two germline ends. This chain's CDR3 is CASSPQANLQGYNEKLFF. The CDR3 DNA follows: TGTGCCAGCAGCCCCCAAGCGAACCTACAGGGTTACAATGAAAAACTGTTTTTT.

The V and J genes are TRBV7-2 and TRBJ2-5; D gene uncertain. The J call may be in error: the DNA end matches TRBJ2-7 better. This CDR3 contains 13 residues. Looked up from germline, CDR1 is SGHTA and CDR2 is FQGNSA. CDR3 coding DNA: TGTGCCAGCAGCTTTTCCCCCGCCTACGAGCAGTACTTC. It is translated as CASSFSPAYEQYF.

In DNA form, the CDR3 reads TGCAGCGGGGGGGAGTGGGGTTCACCCCTCCACTTT. This gives the protein CSGGEWGSPLHF. This chain connects TRBV29-1 to TRBJ1-6; tentatively, D is TRBD1 (5 bases). Trimming removed 7 bases from V and 9 bases from J, with 13 bases in between. Germline CDR1 SQVTM, CDR2 ANQGSEA. The CDR3 is 12 residues long.

This clone occurred once. This chain connects TRBV18 to TRBJ1-1; TRBD1 matches 8 bases. The CDR3 is 14 amino acids. J was trimmed by 4 bases and V by 6 bases; bases with no gene match: 7. Per germline, CDR1 KGHSH and CDR2 LQKENI. The CDR3 coding sequence is TGTGCCAGCTCTCTAATGGACAGGGCCACTGAAGCTTTCTTT. It encodes CASSLMDRATEAFF.

Only one count was recorded for this clone. The chain carries TRBV5-8 and TRBJ1-2; unclear D gene. Germline assignment: CDR1 SGHTS and CDR2 YDEGEE. CDR3 length: 13 residues. Trimming cost V 2 bases and J 0 bases, with 5 bases left between them. Here the CDR3 reads CASSLSPNYGYTF. DNA of the CDR3: TGTGCCAGCAGCTTAAGCCCTAACTATGGCTACACCTTC.